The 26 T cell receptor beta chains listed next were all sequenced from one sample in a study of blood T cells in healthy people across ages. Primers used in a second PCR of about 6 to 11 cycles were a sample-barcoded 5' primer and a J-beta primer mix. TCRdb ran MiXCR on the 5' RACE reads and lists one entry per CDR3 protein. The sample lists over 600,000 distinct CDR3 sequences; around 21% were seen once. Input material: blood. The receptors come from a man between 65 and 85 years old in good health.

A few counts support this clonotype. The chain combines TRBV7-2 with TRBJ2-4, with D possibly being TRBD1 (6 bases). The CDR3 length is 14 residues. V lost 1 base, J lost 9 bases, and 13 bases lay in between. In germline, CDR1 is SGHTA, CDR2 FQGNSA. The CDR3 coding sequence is TGTGCCAGCAGCTTAGGAAGTGCAGGGGTCATTCAGTACTTC. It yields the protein CASSLGSAGVIQYF.

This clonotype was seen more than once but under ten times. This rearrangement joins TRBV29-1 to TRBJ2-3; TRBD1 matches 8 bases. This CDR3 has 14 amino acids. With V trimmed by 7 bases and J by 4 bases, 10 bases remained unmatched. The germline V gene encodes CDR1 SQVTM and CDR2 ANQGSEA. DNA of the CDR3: TGCAGCGCGCTCAGACAGGGGACATCAGATACGCAGTATTTT. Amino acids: CSALRQGTSDTQYF.

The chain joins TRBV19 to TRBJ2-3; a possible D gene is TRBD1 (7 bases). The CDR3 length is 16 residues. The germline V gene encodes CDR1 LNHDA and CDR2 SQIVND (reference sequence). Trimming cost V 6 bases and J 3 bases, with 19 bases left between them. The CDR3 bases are TGTGCCAGTAGCAGCTCAGGGGGACTTGGAACAGATACGCAGTATTTT. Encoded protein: CASSSSGGLGTDTQYF.

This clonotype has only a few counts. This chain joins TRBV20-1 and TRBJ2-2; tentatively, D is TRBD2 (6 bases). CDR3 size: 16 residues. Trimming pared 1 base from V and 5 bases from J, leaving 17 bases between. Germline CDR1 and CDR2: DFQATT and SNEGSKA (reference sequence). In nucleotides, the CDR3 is TGCAGTGCTAGAGCCCGGGGGACCTCGGGGACCGGGGAGCTGTTTTTT. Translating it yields CSARARGTSGTGELFF.

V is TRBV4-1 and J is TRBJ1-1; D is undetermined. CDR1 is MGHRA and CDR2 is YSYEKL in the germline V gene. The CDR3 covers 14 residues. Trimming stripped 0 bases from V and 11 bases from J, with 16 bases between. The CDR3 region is CASSQEATWASAFF. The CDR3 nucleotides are TGCGCCAGCAGCCAAGAGGCTACGTGGGCTTCGGCTTTCTTT.

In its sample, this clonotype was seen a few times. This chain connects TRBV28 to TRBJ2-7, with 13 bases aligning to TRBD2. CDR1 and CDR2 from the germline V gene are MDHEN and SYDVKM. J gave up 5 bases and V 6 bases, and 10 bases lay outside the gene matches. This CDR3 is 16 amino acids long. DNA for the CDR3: TGTGCCAGCAGACTACAGGGGACTAGCGGGGTAGACGAGCAGTACTTC. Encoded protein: CASRLQGTSGVDEQYF.

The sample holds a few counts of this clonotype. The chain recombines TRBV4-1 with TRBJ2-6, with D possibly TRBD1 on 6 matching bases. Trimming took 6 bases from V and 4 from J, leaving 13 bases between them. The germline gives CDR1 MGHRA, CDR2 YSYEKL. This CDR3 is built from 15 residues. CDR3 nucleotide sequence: TGCGCCAGCAGTCCCCAGGGGCTCGGGGCCAACGTCCTGACTTTC. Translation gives CASSPQGLGANVLTF.

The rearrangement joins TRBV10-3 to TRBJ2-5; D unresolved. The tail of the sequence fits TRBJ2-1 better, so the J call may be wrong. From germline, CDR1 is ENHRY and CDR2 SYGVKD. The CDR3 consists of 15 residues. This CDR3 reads CAITPGEGPYNEQFF. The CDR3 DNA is TGTGCCATCACTCCAGGAGAAGGGCCCTACAATGAGCAGTTCTTC.

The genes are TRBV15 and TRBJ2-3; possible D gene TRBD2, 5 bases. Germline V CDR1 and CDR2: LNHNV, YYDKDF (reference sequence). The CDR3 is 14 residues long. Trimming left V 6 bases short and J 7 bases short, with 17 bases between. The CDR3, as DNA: TGTGCCACCAGTCCTATTGGGCGGGCACATACGCAGTATTTT. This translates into CATSPIGRAHTQYF.

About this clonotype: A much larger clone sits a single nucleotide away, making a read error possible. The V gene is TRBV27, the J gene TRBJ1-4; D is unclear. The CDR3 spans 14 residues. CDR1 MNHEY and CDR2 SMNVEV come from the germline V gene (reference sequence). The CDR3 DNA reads TGTGCCAGCAGTTTTACAGCAACTAATGAAAGACTGTTTTTT. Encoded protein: CASSFTATNERLFF.

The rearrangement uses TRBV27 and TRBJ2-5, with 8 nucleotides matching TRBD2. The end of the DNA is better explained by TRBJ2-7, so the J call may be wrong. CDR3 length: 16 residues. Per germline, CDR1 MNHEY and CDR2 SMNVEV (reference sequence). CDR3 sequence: CASSFGGGGGPYEQYF. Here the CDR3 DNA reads TGTGCCAGCAGTTTCGGGGGGGGCGGTGGGCCCTACGAGCAGTACTTC.

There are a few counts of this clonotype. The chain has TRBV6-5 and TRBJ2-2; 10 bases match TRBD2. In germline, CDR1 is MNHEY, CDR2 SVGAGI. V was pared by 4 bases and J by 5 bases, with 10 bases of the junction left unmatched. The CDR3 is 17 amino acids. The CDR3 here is CASSSPSPSGRTGELFF. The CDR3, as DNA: TGTGCCAGCAGTTCCCCCAGCCCTAGCGGGAGAACCGGGGAGCTGTTTTTT.

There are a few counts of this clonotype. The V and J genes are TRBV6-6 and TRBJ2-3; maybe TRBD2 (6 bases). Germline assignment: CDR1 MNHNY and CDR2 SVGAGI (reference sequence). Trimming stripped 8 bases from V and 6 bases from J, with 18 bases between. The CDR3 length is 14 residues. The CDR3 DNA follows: TGTGCCAGCTTTAGCGGATGGGGAACGGATACGCAGTATTTT. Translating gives CASFSGWGTDTQYF.

The CDR3 spells CASSQDDPTGTKETQYF. The CDR3 region has the DNA TGTGCCAGCAGCCAAGATGACCCCACGGGGACAAAAGAGACCCAGTACTTC. V and J are TRBV14 and TRBJ2-5, with D possibly TRBD1 on 6 matching bases. CDR3 length: 17 residues. V was clipped by 0 bases and J by 3 bases, with 17 bases between them. CDR1 SGHDN and CDR2 FVKESK come from the germline V gene.

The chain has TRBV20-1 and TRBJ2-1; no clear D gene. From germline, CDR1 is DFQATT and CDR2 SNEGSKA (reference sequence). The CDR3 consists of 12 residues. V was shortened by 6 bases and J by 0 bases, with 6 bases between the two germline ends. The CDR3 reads CSAPYSYNEQFF. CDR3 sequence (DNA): TGCAGTGCCCCCTACTCCTACAATGAGCAGTTCTTC.

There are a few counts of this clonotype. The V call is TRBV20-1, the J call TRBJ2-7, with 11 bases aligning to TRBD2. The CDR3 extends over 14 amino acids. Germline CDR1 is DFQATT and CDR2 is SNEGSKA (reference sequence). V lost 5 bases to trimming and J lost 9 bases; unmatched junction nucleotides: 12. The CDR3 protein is CSAATSGSLHGQYF. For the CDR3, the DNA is TGCAGTGCTGCTACTAGCGGGAGTCTCCACGGGCAGTACTTC.

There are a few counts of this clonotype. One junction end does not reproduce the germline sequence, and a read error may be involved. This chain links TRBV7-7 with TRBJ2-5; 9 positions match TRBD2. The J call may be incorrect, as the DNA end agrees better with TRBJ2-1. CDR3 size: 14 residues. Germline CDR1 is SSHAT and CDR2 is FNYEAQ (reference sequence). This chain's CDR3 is CASSLAGELNEQFF. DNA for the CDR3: TGTGCTAGCAGTTTAGCGGGAGAACTGAATGAGCAGTTCTTC.

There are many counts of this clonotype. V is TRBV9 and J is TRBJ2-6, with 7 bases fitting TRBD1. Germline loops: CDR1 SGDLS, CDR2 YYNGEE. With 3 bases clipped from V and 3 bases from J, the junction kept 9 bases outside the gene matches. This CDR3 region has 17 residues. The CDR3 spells CASSEGTVPIGANVLTF. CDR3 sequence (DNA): TGTGCCAGCAGCGAGGGGACAGTCCCAATTGGGGCCAACGTCCTGACTTTC.

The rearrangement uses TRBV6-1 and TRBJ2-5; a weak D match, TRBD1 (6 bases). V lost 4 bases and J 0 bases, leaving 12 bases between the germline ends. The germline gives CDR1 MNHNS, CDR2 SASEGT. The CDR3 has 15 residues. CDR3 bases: TGTGCCAGCAGTGTGGACAGATTACACCAAGAGACCCAGTACTTC. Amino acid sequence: CASSVDRLHQETQYF.

The CDR3 sequence is CASSRTLSSYNEQFF. The CDR3 DNA sequence: TGTGCCAGCAGCAGGACCCTGAGCTCCTACAATGAGCAGTTCTTC. The genes are TRBV7-9 and TRBJ2-1; D is undetermined. From germline, CDR1 is SEHNR and CDR2 FQNEAQ (reference sequence). V was pared by 5 bases and J by 0 bases, with 11 bases between. The CDR3 is made up of 15 amino acids. Full variable domain (rest looked up from reference TRBV7-9 and TRBJ2-1): DTGVSQNPRHKITKRGQNVTFRCDPISEHNRLYWYRQTLGQGPEFLTYFQNEAQLEKSRLLSDRFSAERPKGSFSTLEIQRTEQGDSAMYLCASSRTLSSYNEQFFGPGTRLTVL.

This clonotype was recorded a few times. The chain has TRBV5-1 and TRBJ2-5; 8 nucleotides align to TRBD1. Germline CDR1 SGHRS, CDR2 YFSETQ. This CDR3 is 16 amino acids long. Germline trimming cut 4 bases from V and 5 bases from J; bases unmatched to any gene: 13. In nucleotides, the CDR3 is TGCGCCAGCAGCCCCGGCGGGCAGGGGGCTGTCGAGACCCAGTACTTC. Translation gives CASSPGGQGAVETQYF.

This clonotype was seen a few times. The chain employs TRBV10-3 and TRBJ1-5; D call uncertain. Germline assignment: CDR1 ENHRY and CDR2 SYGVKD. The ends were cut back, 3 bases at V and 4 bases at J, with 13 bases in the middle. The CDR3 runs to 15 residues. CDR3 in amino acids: CAISDRSNGNQPQHF. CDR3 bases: TGTGCCATCAGTGATCGAAGTAACGGGAATCAGCCCCAGCATTTT.

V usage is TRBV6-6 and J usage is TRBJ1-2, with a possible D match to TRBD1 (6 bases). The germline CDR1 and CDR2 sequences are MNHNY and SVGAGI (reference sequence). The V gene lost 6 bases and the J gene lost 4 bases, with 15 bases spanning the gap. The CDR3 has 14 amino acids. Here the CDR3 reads CASSAQGYSYGYTF. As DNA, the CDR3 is TGTGCCAGCAGCGCACAGGGTTACAGCTATGGCTACACCTTC.

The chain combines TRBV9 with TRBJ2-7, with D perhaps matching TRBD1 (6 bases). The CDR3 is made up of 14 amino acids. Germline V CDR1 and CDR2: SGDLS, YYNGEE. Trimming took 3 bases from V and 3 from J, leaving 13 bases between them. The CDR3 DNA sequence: TGTGCCAGCAGCGGGGGGCTGGTGGGCTACGAGCAGTACTTC. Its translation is CASSGGLVGYEQYF.

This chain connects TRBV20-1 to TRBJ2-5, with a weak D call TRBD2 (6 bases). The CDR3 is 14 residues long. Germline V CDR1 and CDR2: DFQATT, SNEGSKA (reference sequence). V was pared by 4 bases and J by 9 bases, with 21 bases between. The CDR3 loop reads CSAILSAGRGAQYF. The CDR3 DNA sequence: TGCAGTGCTATATTGTCGGCGGGACGCGGGGCCCAGTACTTC.

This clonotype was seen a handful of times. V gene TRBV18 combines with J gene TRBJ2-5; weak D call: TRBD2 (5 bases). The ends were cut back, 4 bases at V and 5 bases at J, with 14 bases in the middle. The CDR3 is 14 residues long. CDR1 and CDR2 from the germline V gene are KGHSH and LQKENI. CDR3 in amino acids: CASSLETGYETQYF. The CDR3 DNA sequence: TGTGCCAGCTCACTGGAGACGGGATATGAGACCCAGTACTTC.